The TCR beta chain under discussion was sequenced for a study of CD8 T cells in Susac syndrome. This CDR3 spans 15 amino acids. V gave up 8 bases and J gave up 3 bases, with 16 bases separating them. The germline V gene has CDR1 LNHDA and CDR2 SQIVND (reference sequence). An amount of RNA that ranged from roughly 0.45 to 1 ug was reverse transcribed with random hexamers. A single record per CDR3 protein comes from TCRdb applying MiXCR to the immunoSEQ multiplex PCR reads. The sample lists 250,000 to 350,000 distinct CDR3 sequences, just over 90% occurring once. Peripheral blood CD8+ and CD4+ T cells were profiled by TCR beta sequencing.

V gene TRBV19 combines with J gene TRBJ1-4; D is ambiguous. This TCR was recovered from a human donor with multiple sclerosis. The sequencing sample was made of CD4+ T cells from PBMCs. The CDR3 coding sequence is TGTGCCAGTCACGGACTCCGGGCGGCTAATGAAAAACTGTTTTTT. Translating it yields CASHGLRAANEKLFF.